The sequence of this T cell receptor (beta chain) was determined in a study of blood T cells in healthy people across ages. This clonotype has only one observation. All donors came from Russia, were Caucasian and healthy, and spanned ages about 6 to 100. Trimming removed 0 bases at V and 5 bases at J, with 10 bases between. The CDR3 covers 14 residues. Germline values: CDR1 DFQATT, CDR2 SNEGSKA (reference sequence). For the second PCR, which ran for about 6 to 12 cycles, a sample-barcoded 5' primer and a J-beta primer mix were used. MiXCR was run by TCRdb on the 5' RACE reads, yielding one entry per CDR3 protein. This sample yields 1 million or so distinct CDR3 sequences, of which roughly a quarter are seen a single time; around 0.7% belongs to the top ten. These data were likewise used in another study, on T cells of mothers and their children. From that report: Material was donated by three healthy Caucasian mothers and their six children. Second-PCR amplification with M1S added sample barcodes and 2-4 random nucleotides.

The source is a girl aged 2 to 10 in good health. The chain carries TRBV20-1 and TRBJ1-4; D is perhaps TRBD1 (5 bases). The specimen was blood. The CDR3 here is CSAREGEWNEKLFF. The CDR3 coding sequence is TGCAGTGCTAGAGAAGGGGAGTGGAATGAAAAACTGTTTTTT.